The T cell receptor beta chain under discussion was sequenced for a study of early T cells in non-severe SARS-CoV-2 infection. TCRdb fed the 5' RACE reads into MiXCR, producing one record per CDR3 protein. This table has 80,000 or so distinct CDR3 sequences, around 15% appearing once. V dropped 3 bases and J dropped 6; count of bases not matched to a gene: 1. CDR1 and CDR2 (germline): SGHAT, FQNNGV. The CDR3 has 15 residues. The chain couples TRBV11-2 to TRBJ1-6; 11 bases agree with TRBD1. The sequence was collected from an adult who was a healthcare worker with PCR-confirmed SARS-CoV-2 infection or an uninfected control (not recorded which). Sample: whole blood. CDR3 DNA sequence: TGTGCCAGCAGCTTTGGGACAGGGGGTAATTCACCCCTCCACTTT. This gives the protein CASSFGTGGNSPLHF.